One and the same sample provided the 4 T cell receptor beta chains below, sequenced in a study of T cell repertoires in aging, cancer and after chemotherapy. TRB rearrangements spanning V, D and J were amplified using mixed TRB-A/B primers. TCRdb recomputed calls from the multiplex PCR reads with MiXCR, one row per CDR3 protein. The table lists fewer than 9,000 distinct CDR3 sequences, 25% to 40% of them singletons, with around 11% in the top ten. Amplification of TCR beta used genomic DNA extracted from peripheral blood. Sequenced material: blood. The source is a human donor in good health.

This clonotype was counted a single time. CDR3 amino acids: CASSESKDTQYF. The CDR3 DNA follows: TGCGCCAGCAGTGAGTCCAAGGATACGCAGTATTTT. The chain carries TRBV10-2 and TRBJ2-3, with D unresolved. Germline values: CDR1 WSHSY, CDR2 SAAADI. Trimming stripped 0 bases from V and 6 bases from J, with 4 bases between. The CDR3 totals 12 residues.

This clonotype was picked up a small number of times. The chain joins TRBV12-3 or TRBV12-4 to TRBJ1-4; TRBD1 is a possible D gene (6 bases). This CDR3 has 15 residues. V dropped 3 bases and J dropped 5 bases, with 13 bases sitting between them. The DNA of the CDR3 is TGTGCCAGCAGTTTGAGGACAGAAATGAATGAAAAACTGTTTTTT. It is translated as CASSLRTEMNEKLFF.

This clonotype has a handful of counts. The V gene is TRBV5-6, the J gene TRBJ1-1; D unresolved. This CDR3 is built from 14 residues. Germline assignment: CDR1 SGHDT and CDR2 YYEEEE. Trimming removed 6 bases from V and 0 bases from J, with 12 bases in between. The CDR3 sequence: CASTLTGLNTEAFF. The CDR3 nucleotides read TGTGCCAGCACCCTGACGGGCTTGAACACTGAAGCTTTCTTT.

CDR3 region: CSARRQPGSPLHF. Written as DNA, the CDR3 is TGCAGTGCTAGAAGGCAGCCGGGCTCACCCCTCCACTTT. The chain has TRBV20-1 and TRBJ1-6, with D unresolved. The germline gives CDR1 DFQATT, CDR2 SNEGSKA (reference sequence). This CDR3 spans 13 amino acids. The V end was cut by 2 bases, the J end by 10 bases, with 12 bases between.